This T cell receptor (beta chain) is drawn from a study of T cells in Graves' hyperthyroidism and ophthalmopathy. This clonotype was recorded many times. Its target is unknown. The source material, RNA transcripts, was used to amplify TCR beta CDR3 regions. With the HTBI primer set, the TCR CDR3 went through a first round of RT-PCR. From the multiplex PCR reads, TCRdb called clonotypes with MiXCR, one entry per CDR3 protein. The sample includes about 560,000 distinct CDR3 sequences, 12% to 15% of them seen just once. Overall study findings and caveats: Researchers report that a 13 V-J model separated ophthalmopathy from stable hyperthyroidism.

Trimming took 5 bases from V and 8 from J; bases not matched to a gene: 6. Germline CDR1 SNHLY, CDR2 FYNNEI. The length of the CDR3 is 15 residues. Among the patients, aged 18 to 65, hyperthyroidism was newly diagnosed and had lasted under 2 months. Source material: blood. The chain uses TRBV2 and TRBJ2-1; TRBD2 matches 13 bases. This receptor was identified in a woman between 40 and 55 years old with Graves' hyperthyroidism. For the CDR3, the DNA is TGTGCCAGCAGTCCCGGGACTAGCGGGGCTGATGAGCAGTTCTTC. It encodes CASSPGTSGADEQFF.